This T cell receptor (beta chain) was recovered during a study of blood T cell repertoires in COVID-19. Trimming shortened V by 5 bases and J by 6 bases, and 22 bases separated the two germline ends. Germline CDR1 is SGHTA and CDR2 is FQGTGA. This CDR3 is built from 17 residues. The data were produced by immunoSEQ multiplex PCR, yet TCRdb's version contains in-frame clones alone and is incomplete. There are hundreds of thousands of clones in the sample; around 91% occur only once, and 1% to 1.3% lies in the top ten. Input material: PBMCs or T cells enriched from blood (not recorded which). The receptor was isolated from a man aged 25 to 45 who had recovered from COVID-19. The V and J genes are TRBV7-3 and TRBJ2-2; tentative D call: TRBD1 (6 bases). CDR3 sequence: CASSLLPPGQGAGELFF. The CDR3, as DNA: TGTGCCAGCAGCCTTCTTCCTCCGGGACAAGGGGCCGGGGAGCTGTTTTTT. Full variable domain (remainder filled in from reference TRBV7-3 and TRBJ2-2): GAGVSQTPSNKVTEKGKYVELRCDPISGHTALYWYRQSLGQGPEFLIYFQGTGAADDSGLPNDRFFAVRPEGSVSTLKIQRTERGDSAVYLCASSLLPPGQGAGELFFGEGSRLTVL.